Shown below are 12 T cell receptor beta chains from a single sample sequenced in a study of post-analysis software for immune sequencing data. Study-wide points: Comparison of patients with controls showed five TRBV segments more frequent in patients, TRBV5-6, TRBV5-1 and TRBV20-1 among them.

The antigens of these receptors remain unknown. Unique molecular identifiers had been added to the TCR beta cDNA libraries. TCRdb itself ran the PCR reads through MiXCR, one entry per CDR3 protein. The data contain more than 350,000 distinct CDR3 sequences, approximately 37% of them seen just once; the ten biggest clones take up around 8%. The sequencing input was blood. Receptor source: a girl aged 2-9 years with multiple sclerosis.

This rearrangement joins TRBV9 to TRBJ2-1, with 7 bases aligning to TRBD1. Trimming took 2 bases from V and 9 from J; bases not matched to a gene: 14. Looked up from germline, CDR1 is SGDLS and CDR2 is YYNGEE. CDR3 length: 16 residues. The CDR3 coding sequence is TGTGCCAGCAGCGTGCGAGAACAGGGGTGGATCGGTGAGCAGTTCTTC. Protein product: CASSVREQGWIGEQFF.

The chain employs TRBV20-1 and TRBJ2-4; the D gene is possibly TRBD2 (5 bases). The end of the DNA aligns better with TRBJ2-7, so the J call may be wrong. Per the germline V gene, CDR1 is DFQATT and CDR2 is SNEGSKA (reference sequence). There are 14 residues in the CDR3. For the CDR3, the DNA is TGCAGTGCACCGACGGAGGATTACTACTACGAGCAGTACTTC. It is translated as CSAPTEDYYYEQYF.

The rearrangement links TRBV7-2 to TRBJ2-3; 8 bases align to TRBD2. V dropped 4 bases and J dropped 1; count of bases not matched to a gene: 4. From germline, CDR1 is SGHTA and CDR2 FQGNSA. There are 15 residues in the CDR3. DNA for the CDR3: TGTGCCAGCAGCTGGAAAGCGGGGGGCACAGATACGCAGTATTTT. Its protein product is CASSWKAGGTDTQYF.

CDR3 protein: CASNSYSNNEQFF. The DNA of the CDR3 is TGTGCCAGCAACTCCTACTCAAACAATGAGCAGTTCTTC. V gene TRBV5-4 combines with J gene TRBJ2-1; D is ambiguous. The germline CDR1 and CDR2 sequences are SGHNT and YYREEE (reference sequence). Trimming shortened V by 6 bases and J by 5 bases, and 12 bases separated the two germline ends. The CDR3 runs to 13 residues. Looking up the rest from reference TRBV5-4 and TRBJ2-1 gives the full variable domain: ETGVTQSPTHLIKTRGQQVTLRCSSQSGHNTVSWYQQALGQGPQFIFQYYREEENGRGNFPPRFSGLQFPNYSSELNVNALELDDSALYLCASNSYSNNEQFFGPGTRLTVL.

The sample holds a few counts of this clonotype. The chain carries TRBV7-8 and TRBJ2-1, with D hard to call. Trimming pared 4 bases from V and 3 bases from J, leaving 13 bases between. Per germline, CDR1 SGHVS and CDR2 FQNEAQ. The CDR3 sequence is 15 residues long. CDR3 nucleotides: TGTGCCAGCAGCTACAACAGTAAGATCTACAATGAGCAGTTCTTC. Protein sequence: CASSYNSKIYNEQFF. Full variable domain (outside the CDR3, taken from reference TRBV7-8 and TRBJ2-1): GAGVSQSPRYKVAKRGQDVALRCDPISGHVSLFWYQQALGQGPEFLTYFQNEAQLDKSGLPSDRFFAERPEGSVSTLKIQRTQQEDSAVYLCASSYNSKIYNEQFFGPGTRLTVL.

This sequence joins TRBV7-9 and TRBJ1-2; D remains ambiguous. V was cut by 6 bases and J by 13 bases, with 21 bases left in between. CDR1 and CDR2 from the germline V gene are SEHNR and FQNEAQ (reference sequence). The CDR3 totals 13 residues. CDR3: CASSPRDGVFPTF. As DNA, the CDR3 is TGTGCCAGCAGTCCACGCGACGGGGTATTTCCCACCTTC.

In its sample, this clonotype was seen once. The V call is TRBV6-5, the J call TRBJ1-5; D is unclear. The CDR3 runs 15 residues. V was cut by 0 bases and J by 2 bases, with 8 bases left in between. The germline gives CDR1 MNHEY, CDR2 SVGAGI. The DNA for the CDR3 is TGTGCCAGCAGTTACTCCCCGTCGGGCAATCAGCCCCAGCATTTT. It specifies CASSYSPSGNQPQHF.

This clonotype was counted a few times. This sequence joins TRBV28 and TRBJ1-6, with TRBD1 matching over 7 bases. Per the germline V gene, CDR1 is MDHEN and CDR2 is SYDVKM. V dropped 5 bases and J dropped 3; count of bases not matched to a gene: 10. This CDR3 is 17 amino acids long. CDR3 in DNA: TGTGCCAGCAGTCCCACGGGCAGGGGGTACTATAATTCACCCCTCCACTTT. This gives the protein CASSPTGRGYYNSPLHF.

A few counts support this clonotype. The chain uses TRBV11-2 and TRBJ2-5, with D possibly TRBD1 on 6 matching bases. Trimming shortened V by 5 bases and J by 3 bases, and 13 bases separated the two germline ends. The CDR3 consists of 14 residues. Germline V gene lookup returns CDR1 SGHAT and CDR2 FQNNGV. The CDR3 loop is CASSLTQGKETQYF. CDR3 in DNA: TGTGCCAGCAGCCTGACGCAGGGGAAAGAGACCCAGTACTTC.

The chain couples TRBV24-1 to TRBJ2-5; D is unclear. Germline loops: CDR1 KGHDR, CDR2 SFDVKD. Trimming cost V 3 bases and J 1 base, with 5 bases left between them. This CDR3 comprises 13 residues. CDR3 nucleotide sequence: TGTGCCACCAGTGATGCAGTCCAAGAGACCCAGTACTTC. Protein product: CATSDAVQETQYF.

In this sample, this clonotype turned up many times. The V call is TRBV5-6, the J call TRBJ2-7; D might be TRBD1 (5 bases). Germline V gene sequence: CDR1 SGHDT, CDR2 YYEEEE. The CDR3 spans 17 residues. Between the trimmed V and J ends, which lost 0 bases and 0 bases, there was a span of 16 bases. The CDR3 region is CASSLEGATGISYEQYF. The CDR3 bases are TGTGCCAGCAGCTTGGAAGGGGCTACAGGCATCTCCTACGAGCAGTACTTC. The full variable domain, rest sourced from reference TRBV5-6 and TRBJ2-7, is DAGVTQSPTHLIKTRGQQVTLRCSPKSGHDTVSWYQQALGQGPQFIFQYYEEEERQRGNFPDRFSGHQFPNYSSELNVNALLLGDSALYLCASSLEGATGISYEQYFGPGTRLTVT.

This clonotype has just a few counts. V usage is TRBV5-5 and J usage is TRBJ2-3; TRBD1 matches 9 bases. The CDR3 totals 18 residues. V shed 0 bases and J 3 bases; nucleotides not matched to a gene: 11. Germline values: CDR1 SGHKS, CDR2 YYEKEE (reference sequence). The CDR3 protein is CASSLAVRDRARTDTQYF. The CDR3 DNA follows: TGTGCCAGCAGCTTGGCCGTTAGGGACAGGGCGCGTACAGATACGCAGTATTTT.